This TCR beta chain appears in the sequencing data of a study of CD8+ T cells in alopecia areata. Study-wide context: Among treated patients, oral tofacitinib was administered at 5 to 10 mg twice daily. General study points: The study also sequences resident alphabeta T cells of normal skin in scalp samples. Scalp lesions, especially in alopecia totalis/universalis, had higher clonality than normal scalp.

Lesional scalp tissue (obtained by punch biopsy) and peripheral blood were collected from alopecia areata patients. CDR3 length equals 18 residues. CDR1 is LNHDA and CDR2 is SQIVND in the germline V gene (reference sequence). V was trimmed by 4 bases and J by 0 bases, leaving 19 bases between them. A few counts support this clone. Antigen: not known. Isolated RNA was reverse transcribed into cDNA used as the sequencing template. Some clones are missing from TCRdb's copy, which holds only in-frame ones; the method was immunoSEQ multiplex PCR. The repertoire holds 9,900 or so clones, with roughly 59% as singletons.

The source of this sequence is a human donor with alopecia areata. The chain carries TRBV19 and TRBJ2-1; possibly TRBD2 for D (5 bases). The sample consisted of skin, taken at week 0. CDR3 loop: CASSTNPYKRTSYNEQFF. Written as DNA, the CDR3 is TGTGCCAGTAGTACCAACCCCTACAAGCGGACCTCCTACAATGAGCAGTTCTTC.